Shown below are 9 T cell receptor beta chains from a single sample sequenced in a study of cytomegalovirus exposure and HLA in healthy donors. The PCR made use of 60 Vbeta and 13 Jbeta primers. Clones were read by immunoSEQ multiplex PCR, and TCRdb kept only the in-frame ones, dropping some. The data contain 150,000 to 200,000 clones, just over 75% of them seen just once; the ten biggest clones take up around 1%. The sample consisted of PBMCs. Receptors originate from a woman aged 40-49 years in good health and CMV-seronegative.

V usage is TRBV4-1 and J usage is TRBJ2-3; 7 positions agree with TRBD2. Per germline, CDR1 MGHRA and CDR2 YSYEKL. CDR3 size: 16 residues. V lost 0 bases, J lost 2 bases, and 5 bases stayed unmatched. DNA of the CDR3: TGCGCCAGCAGCCAAGATCCGGGAGGTACCACAGATACGCAGTATTTT. Translating it yields CASSQDPGGTTDTQYF.

The chain employs TRBV6-1 and TRBJ2-7, with D maybe TRBD1 (5 bases). CDR1 is MNHNS and CDR2 is SASEGT in the germline V gene. The CDR3 length is 14 residues. V lost 2 bases and J lost 4, with 12 bases in between. CDR3 bases: TGTGCCAGCAGTGAACAGGGTAGGGTATACGAGCAGTACTTC. This gives the protein CASSEQGRVYEQYF.

The chain combines TRBV9 with TRBJ2-2, with D unclear. The CDR3 runs 16 residues. V dropped 0 bases and J dropped 0 bases, with 9 bases sitting between them. CDR1 is SGDLS and CDR2 is YYNGEE in the germline V gene. The CDR3 reads CASSVAVAPNTGELFF. CDR3 nucleotide sequence: TGTGCCAGCAGCGTAGCGGTTGCCCCGAACACCGGGGAGCTGTTTTTT. The variable domain in full, with the rest retrieved from reference TRBV9 and TRBJ2-2, is DSGVTQTPKHLITATGQRVTLRCSPRSGDLSVYWYQQSLDQGLQFLIQYYNGEERAKGNILERFSAQQFPDLHSELNLSSLELGDSALYFCASSVAVAPNTGELFFGEGSRLTVL.

The gene calls are TRBV28 and TRBJ1-5, with TRBD1 matching 8 bases. V was clipped by 7 bases and J by 2 bases; unmatched bases: 7. This CDR3 spans 15 amino acids. In germline, CDR1 is MDHEN, CDR2 SYDVKM. The DNA of the CDR3 is TGTGCCAGCAAGGAACAGGGGGGCGGCAATCAGCCCCAGCATTTT. Its protein is CASKEQGGGNQPQHF.

CDR3 sequence: CASSYGQDSYEQYF. CDR3 bases: TGTGCCAGCAGTTATGGTCAGGACTCCTACGAGCAGTACTTC. The chain recombines TRBV6-6 with TRBJ2-7; D is undetermined. Deletions cut 3 bases from V and 0 bases from J, with 9 bases between. CDR3 length: 14 residues. CDR1 and CDR2 from the germline V gene are MNHNY and SVGAGI (reference sequence).

This clone was detected a few times. The rearrangement uses TRBV14 and TRBJ1-1; D not certain. Germline CDR1 SGHDN, CDR2 FVKESK. The CDR3 sequence is 14 residues long. The V end lost 0 bases, the J end lost 1 base, and 6 bases lay between the germline ends. The CDR3 is CASSQDLRNTEAFF. CDR3 bases: TGTGCCAGCAGCCAAGATCTAAGGAACACTGAAGCTTTCTTT.

The chain couples TRBV2 to TRBJ2-7; 10 nucleotides line up with TRBD1. Germline lookup yields CDR1 SNHLY and CDR2 FYNNEI. This CDR3 spans 14 amino acids. The V segment lost 6 bases and the J segment 2 bases; nucleotides outside the gene matches: 4. The CDR3 loop reads CASRGQGLAYEQYF. In DNA, the CDR3 is TGTGCCAGCAGGGGACAGGGGTTGGCCTACGAGCAGTACTTC.

J is TRBJ1-1 and V is TRBV2, with D unresolved. Trimming removed 10 bases from V and 10 bases from J, with 22 bases in between. CDR1 is SNHLY, CDR2 FYNNEI, per germline. This CDR3 comprises 13 residues. CDR3 loop: CATLRTASWIAFF. The CDR3 region has the DNA TGTGCCACCCTACGAACAGCTAGCTGGATAGCTTTCTTT.

V is TRBV27 and J is TRBJ2-7; 7 nucleotides match TRBD1. Germline V gene lookup returns CDR1 MNHEY and CDR2 SMNVEV (reference sequence). The CDR3 extends over 15 amino acids. The trim removed 6 bases at V and 2 bases at J, leaving 10 bases unmatched. CDR3 loop: CASRLGQKLAYEQYF. The DNA for the CDR3 is TGTGCCAGCAGACTGGGACAGAAACTCGCCTACGAGCAGTACTTC.